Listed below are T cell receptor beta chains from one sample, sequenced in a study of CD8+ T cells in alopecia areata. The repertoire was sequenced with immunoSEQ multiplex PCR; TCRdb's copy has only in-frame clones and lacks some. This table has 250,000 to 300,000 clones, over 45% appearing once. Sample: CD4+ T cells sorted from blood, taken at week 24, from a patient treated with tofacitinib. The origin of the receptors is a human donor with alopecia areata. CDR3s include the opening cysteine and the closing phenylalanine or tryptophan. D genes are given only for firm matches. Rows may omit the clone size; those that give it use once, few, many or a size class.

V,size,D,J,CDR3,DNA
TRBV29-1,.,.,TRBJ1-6,CSVGASDGYNSPLHF,TGCAGCGTTGGCGCTTCCGACGGCTATAATTCACCCCTCCACTTT
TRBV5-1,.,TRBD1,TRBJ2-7,CASSSRQGSSYEQYF,TGCGCCAGCAGCTCCAGACAGGGGAGTTCCTACGAGCAGTACTTC
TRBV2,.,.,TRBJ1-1,CASSEALGGSEAFF,TGTGCCAGCAGTGAAGCCCTCGGGGGGTCTGAAGCTTTCTTT
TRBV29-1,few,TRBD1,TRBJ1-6,CSVGQGDSPLHF,TGCAGCGTTGGTCAGGGGGATTCACCCCTCCACTTT
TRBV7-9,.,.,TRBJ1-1,CASSLVAGLNTEAFF,TGTGCCAGCAGCTTGGTCGCGGGGTTGAACACTGAAGCTTTCTTT
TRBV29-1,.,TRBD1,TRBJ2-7,CSVGAGQGAQYF,TGCAGCGTCGGAGCGGGACAGGGGGCGCAGTACTTC
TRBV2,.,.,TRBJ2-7,CATGWAGYEQYF,TGTGCCACCGGATGGGCCGGCTACGAGCAGTACTTC
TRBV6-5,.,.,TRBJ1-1,CASSKKGIGTEAFF,TGTGCCAGCAGTAAGAAGGGTATAGGGACTGAAGCTTTCTTT
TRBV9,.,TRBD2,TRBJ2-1,CASSTTSGGYNEQFF,TGTGCCAGCAGCACAACTAGCGGGGGGTACAATGAGCAGTTCTTC
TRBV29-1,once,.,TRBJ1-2,CSVDWGTPKGYTF,TGCAGCGTTGATTGGGGGACCCCAAAAGGCTACACCTTC
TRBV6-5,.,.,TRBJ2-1,CASSRGSYGAGEQFF,TGTGCCAGCAGCCGCGGTTCATATGGGGCGGGTGAGCAGTTCTTC
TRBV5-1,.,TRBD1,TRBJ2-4,CASSPGTGGNIQYF,TGCGCCAGCAGCCCGGGGACAGGGGGAAACATTCAGTACTTC
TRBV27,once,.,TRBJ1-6,CASRQGSSYNSPLHF,TGTGCCAGCAGGCAGGGGAGCTCCTATAATTCACCCCTCCACTTT
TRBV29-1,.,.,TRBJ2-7,CSAREASSSYEQYF,TGCAGCGCCCGGGAAGCCTCTAGCTCCTACGAGCAGTACTTC
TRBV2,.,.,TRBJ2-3,CASSEALPGLFLGTDTQYF,TGTGCCAGCAGTGAAGCACTTCCCGGACTATTCCTGGGCACAGATACGCAGTATTTT
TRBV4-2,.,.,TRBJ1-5,CASSQDPTGLQPQHF,TGTGCCAGCAGCCAAGATCCGACAGGCCTTCAGCCCCAGCATTTT